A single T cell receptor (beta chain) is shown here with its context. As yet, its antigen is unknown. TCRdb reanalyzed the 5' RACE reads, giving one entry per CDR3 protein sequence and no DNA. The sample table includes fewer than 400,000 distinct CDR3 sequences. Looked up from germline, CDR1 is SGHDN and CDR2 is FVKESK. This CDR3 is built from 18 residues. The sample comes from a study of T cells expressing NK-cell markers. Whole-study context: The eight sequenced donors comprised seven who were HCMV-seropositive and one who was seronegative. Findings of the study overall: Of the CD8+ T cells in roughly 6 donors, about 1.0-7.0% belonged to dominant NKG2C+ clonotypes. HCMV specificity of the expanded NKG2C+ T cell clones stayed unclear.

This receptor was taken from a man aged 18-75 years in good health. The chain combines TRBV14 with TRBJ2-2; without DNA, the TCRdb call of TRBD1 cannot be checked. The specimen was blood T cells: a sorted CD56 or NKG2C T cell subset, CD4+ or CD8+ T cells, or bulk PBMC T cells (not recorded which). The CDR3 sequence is CASSQDPGTWMVTGELFF.